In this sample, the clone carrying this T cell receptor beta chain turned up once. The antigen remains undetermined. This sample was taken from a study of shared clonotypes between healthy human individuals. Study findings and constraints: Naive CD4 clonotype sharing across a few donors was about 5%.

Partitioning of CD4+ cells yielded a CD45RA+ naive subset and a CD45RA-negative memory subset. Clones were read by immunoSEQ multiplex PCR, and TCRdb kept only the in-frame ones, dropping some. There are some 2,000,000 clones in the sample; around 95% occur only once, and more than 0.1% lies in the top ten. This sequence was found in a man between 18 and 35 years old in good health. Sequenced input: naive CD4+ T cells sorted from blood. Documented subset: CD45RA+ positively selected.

Here the CDR3 DNA reads TGTGCCAGCCGGGGACCTACTCTTGGAAACACCATATATTTT. It yields the protein CASRGPTLGNTIYF. V gene TRBV19 combines with J gene TRBJ1-3; D may be TRBD1 (5 bases). The germline gives CDR1 LNHDA, CDR2 SQIVND (reference sequence). Trimming shortened V by 9 bases and J by 3 bases, and 15 bases separated the two germline ends. The CDR3 runs 14 residues.